A selection of T cell receptor beta chains follows, all from one sample in a study of blood T cell repertoires in COVID-19. Clones were sequenced by immunoSEQ multiplex PCR, and TCRdb holds only the in-frame ones, with some missing. Among about 240,000 clones listed, approximately 82% were seen once. The specimen sequenced was peripheral blood. The receptors stem from a woman under 30 with acute or convalescent COVID-19. The conserved cysteine and the conserved F or W are not part of the CDR3 here. The order of the fields is V gene, J gene, CDR3 protein.

V: TRBV5-6
J: TRBJ2-7
CDR3: ASSSTLRRYEQY

V: TRBV6-5
J: TRBJ2-1
CDR3: ASSDPGLADNEQF

V: TRBV19
J: TRBJ2-1
CDR3: ASSIRTFLNEQF

V: TRBV4-1
J: TRBJ2-7
CDR3: ASSQDPADSGSYEQY

V: TRBV9
J: TRBJ2-3
CDR3: ASSVLPSTDTQY

V: TRBV19
J: TRBJ2-2
CDR3: ASSIGLAGGKNTGELF

V: TRBV28
J: TRBJ1-5
CDR3: ASSPWDRGMSSNQPQH

V: TRBV24-1
J: TRBJ1-2
CDR3: ATSELNFFGYT

V: TRBV7-2
J: TRBJ1-2
CDR3: ASSSWTGTDGYT

V: TRBV11-3
J: TRBJ2-1
CDR3: ASSPTRTSGTTISYNEQF

V: TRBV7-6
J: TRBJ2-7
CDR3: ASRRGTGGPTSGAEFYEQY

V: TRBV27
J: TRBJ1-5
CDR3: ASSYTGLDAPQH

V: TRBV5-1
J: TRBJ2-6
CDR3: ASSTDRGLLSGANVLT

V: TRBV7-6
J: TRBJ2-7
CDR3: ASRPGGGQGGLTSYEQY

V: TRBV6-5
J: TRBJ2-7
CDR3: ASSTARDYPYEQY

V: TRBV29-1
J: TRBJ1-4
CDR3: SVGQAGREKLF

V: TRBV5-1
J: TRBJ2-2
CDR3: ASSLVAGSGELF

V: TRBV25-1
J: TRBJ2-3
CDR3: ASSEGLAVYDTQY

V: TRBV6-1
J: TRBJ1-6
CDR3: ASSEAGQPRHSPLH

V: TRBV4-1
J: TRBJ2-7
CDR3: ASSPLLAQAESYEQY

V: TRBV7-2
J: TRBJ2-2
CDR3: ASSLALLAGVGELF

V: TRBV28
J: TRBJ1-4
CDR3: ASSSLESTNEKLF

V: TRBV29-1
J: TRBJ1-3
CDR3: SVRTGNSGNTIY

V: TRBV28
J: TRBJ2-1
CDR3: ASRTGTGSYNEQF

V: TRBV18
J: TRBJ2-3
CDR3: ASSPPGQGVTDTQY

V: TRBV7-8
J: TRBJ2-2
CDR3: ASSLGTGGFTGELF

V: TRBV19
J: TRBJ2-3
CDR3: ATADDSPSTDTQY

V: TRBV5-8
J: TRBJ2-1
CDR3: ASSFQVGQGLFVLRF

V: TRBV29-1
J: TRBJ1-3
CDR3: SVAGQTLGNTIY

V: TRBV27
J: TRBJ2-5
CDR3: ASSFFKGSTETQY

V: TRBV10-1
J: TRBJ2-1
CDR3: ASSVDYNNEQF

V: TRBV24-1
J: TRBJ1-2
CDR3: ATSDSPGQGAYGYT

V: TRBV19
J: TRBJ1-1
CDR3: ASSISGVEPEAF

V: TRBV3-1/TRBV3-2
J: TRBJ1-5
CDR3: ASSQDSGSNQPQH

V: TRBV10-3
J: TRBJ2-5
CDR3: AISQGLVPGLQETQY

V: TRBV6-2/TRBV6-3
J: TRBJ1-1
CDR3: ASSLDWTEAF

V: TRBV28
J: TRBJ1-6
CDR3: ASTSPTGGNSPLH

V: TRBV10-3
J: TRBJ1-1
CDR3: AIRMDRNTEAF

V: TRBV11-2
J: TRBJ2-7
CDR3: ASSSGLIYEQY

V: TRBV4-1
J: TRBJ2-3
CDR3: ASSQGLAGVTSTDTQY

V: TRBV7-9
J: TRBJ1-1
CDR3: ASSTQVAAF

V: TRBV28
J: TRBJ2-7
CDR3: ASGELAYEQY

V: TRBV14
J: TRBJ1-1
CDR3: ASSRGQQAF

V: TRBV30
J: TRBJ2-7
CDR3: AWSVFRTSGIGYEQY

V: TRBV19
J: TRBJ2-1
CDR3: ASSPLAGSYNEQF

V: TRBV9
J: TRBJ2-2
CDR3: ASSVVGGNTGELF

V: TRBV5-4
J: TRBJ2-1
CDR3: ASSFTLNEQF

V: TRBV6-2/TRBV6-3
J: TRBJ2-3
CDR3: ASSYRDWEGRADTQY

V: TRBV7-2
J: TRBJ2-7
CDR3: ASSPLAGLVTYEQY

V: TRBV11-2
J: TRBJ2-1
CDR3: ASSLGREIGNEQF

V: TRBV4-3
J: TRBJ1-5
CDR3: ASSPGTGGSNQPQH

V: TRBV2
J: TRBJ2-2
CDR3: ASIPRATTGVGTGELF

V: TRBV5-1
J: TRBJ1-4
CDR3: ASSLAGAYNEKLF

V: TRBV28
J: TRBJ2-7
CDR3: ASSVPYEQY

V: TRBV27
J: TRBJ2-4
CDR3: ASGRALAKNIQY

V: TRBV3-1/TRBV3-2
J: TRBJ2-1
CDR3: ASSPGTSGRGNEQF